This TCR beta chain appears in the sequencing data of a study of blood T cell repertoires in COVID-19. Study information: PBMCs, B-cell-depleted T cells, or T cells were the source of the cDNA or gDNA that made up the material.

Authors' analysis steps: Scientists estimated how many nucleated cells there were by amplifying reference gene primers. Sequencing was performed with immunoSEQ multiplex PCR; in TCRdb, only in-frame clones are kept and a portion is missing. V and J calls and clone size are those listed in that table; D and trimming were worked out from the DNA. The table has roughly 380,000 clones, approximately 89% seen once. The sequencing sample was made of peripheral blood. This clonotype was obtained from a woman aged 60 to 75 with COVID-19, enrolled during active disease.

CDR3 nucleotides: TGCAGCGTCGGAACAGTCCCCAATTCACCCCTCCACTTT. Encoded protein: CSVGTVPNSPLHF. The chain employs TRBV29-1 and TRBJ1-6, with D uncertain. This CDR3 comprises 13 residues. V lost 6 bases and J lost 7, with 13 bases in between. CDR1 and CDR2 (germline): SQVTM, ANQGSEA.